One and the same sample provided the 20 T cell receptor beta chains below, sequenced in a study of cytomegalovirus exposure and HLA in healthy donors. In the PCR, 60 Vbeta and 13 Jbeta primers were used. Generated by immunoSEQ multiplex PCR, the TCRdb table keeps only in-frame clones and is missing some. The data contain fewer than 200,000 clones, approximately 80% of them singletons. Input material: PBMCs. These TCRs come from a middle-aged woman in good health and CMV-seropositive.

There are a few counts of this clone. V usage is TRBV7-2 and J usage is TRBJ2-7, with TRBD1 as a possible D gene (5 bases). V lost 4 bases and J lost 4, with 8 bases in between. The CDR3 runs 12 residues. Germline V gives CDR1 SGHTA, CDR2 FQGNSA. CDR3 in amino acids: CASSSGFYEQYF. As DNA, the CDR3 is TGTGCCAGCAGCTCAGGGTTTTACGAGCAGTACTTC.

This sequence joins TRBV11-2 and TRBJ1-1; D uncertain. The CDR3 is 13 amino acids. V was clipped by 0 bases and J by 6 bases, with 8 bases between them. Germline CDR1 reads SGHAT; CDR2 reads FQNNGV. The CDR3 spells CASSLDGQSEAFF. The CDR3 DNA is TGTGCCAGCAGCTTAGATGGCCAGTCTGAAGCTTTCTTT.

The V gene is TRBV7-9, the J gene TRBJ1-2, with a possible D match to TRBD1 (5 bases). V gave up 5 bases and J gave up 2 bases, with 18 bases separating them. Germline-derived CDR1 and CDR2 are SEHNR and FQNEAQ (reference sequence). This CDR3 has 16 amino acids. The CDR3 nucleotides are TGTGCCAGCAGCCCACTCCCGGCAGGGTCCAACTATGGCTACACCTTC. This translates into CASSPLPAGSNYGYTF.

The chain carries TRBV28 and TRBJ1-2, with 10 bases lining up with TRBD1. CDR3 size: 15 residues. Germline CDR1 and CDR2: MDHEN and SYDVKM. The V gene end was trimmed by 1 base and the J gene end by 4 bases; junction bases not matched to a gene: 3. The CDR3 sequence: CASSLSTGGVYGYTF. The CDR3 DNA follows: TGTGCCAGCAGTTTATCGACAGGGGGCGTCTATGGCTACACCTTC.

This chain uses TRBV28 with TRBJ2-2, with a tentative D call TRBD2 (7 bases). Between the trimmed V and J ends, which lost 11 bases and 7 bases, there was a span of 14 bases. The CDR3 runs to 12 residues. Per the germline V gene, CDR1 is MDHEN and CDR2 is SYDVKM. The CDR3 sequence is CALRGAGGELFF. The CDR3 coding sequence is TGTGCCCTTCGGGGGGCGGGCGGGGAGCTGTTTTTT.

This sequence joins TRBV5-1 and TRBJ2-2, with D hard to call. This CDR3 is built from 13 residues. Trimming took 2 bases from V and 3 from J, leaving 5 bases between them. Germline values: CDR1 SGHRS, CDR2 YFSETQ. CDR3 in DNA: TGCGCCAGCAGCTTCGGTGACACCGGGGAGCTGTTTTTT. Encoded protein: CASSFGDTGELFF.

CDR3 bases: TGCGCCAGCAGTCTTCAGGAACCCCAAGAGACCCAGTACTTC. Translated: CASSLQEPQETQYF. The genes are TRBV10-2 and TRBJ2-5; D gene unclear. The CDR3 sequence is 14 residues long. The germline V gene has CDR1 WSHSY and CDR2 SAAADI. Trimming cost V 5 bases and J 1 base, with 11 bases left between them.

This chain joins TRBV27 and TRBJ2-1, with 7 bases that match TRBD2. Germline-derived CDR1 and CDR2 are MNHEY and SMNVEV (reference sequence). This CDR3 has 15 amino acids. With V trimmed by 0 bases and J by 6 bases, 5 bases remained unmatched. The CDR3 loop is CASSLSAGAGNEQFF. The CDR3 nucleotides read TGTGCCAGCAGTTTATCGGCGGGAGCGGGCAATGAGCAGTTCTTC.

CDR3 protein: CASRLQGSDYGYTF. The CDR3 DNA is TGTGCCAGCAGGTTACAGGGCAGTGACTATGGCTACACCTTC. V is TRBV27 and J is TRBJ1-2; a possible D gene is TRBD1 (6 bases). The CDR3 is made up of 14 amino acids. Looked up from germline, CDR1 is MNHEY and CDR2 is SMNVEV (reference sequence). The V gene lost 6 bases and the J gene lost 3 bases, with 14 bases spanning the gap.

The chain carries TRBV6-5 and TRBJ1-2; TRBD1 is a possible D gene (6 bases). From germline, CDR1 is MNHEY and CDR2 SVGAGI. The CDR3 sequence is 16 residues long. V was trimmed by 0 bases and J by 4 bases, leaving 15 bases between them. CDR3 sequence (DNA): TGTGCCAGCAGTTACTCAAGACACAAACAGGGCTATGGCTACACCTTC. Translation: CASSYSRHKQGYGYTF.

The chain couples TRBV2 to TRBJ2-2; D is perhaps TRBD2 (5 bases). The CDR3 has 14 residues. Trimming stripped 7 bases from V and 7 bases from J, with 16 bases between. Germline CDR1 SNHLY, CDR2 FYNNEI. CDR3 sequence reads: CASNSLSGNGELFF. The CDR3 DNA sequence: TGTGCCAGCAACTCGCTCAGCGGTAACGGGGAGCTGTTTTTT.

The J gene is TRBJ2-5, the V gene TRBV5-6; TRBD2 is a possible D gene (5 bases). The germline CDR1 and CDR2 sequences are SGHDT and YYEEEE. V lost 4 bases and J 5 bases, leaving 12 bases between the germline ends. The CDR3 loop spans 13 amino acids. In nucleotides, the CDR3 is TGTGCCAGCAGCCCCCGGTCGGGGGAGACCCAGTACTTC. This gives the protein CASSPRSGETQYF.

For the CDR3, the DNA is TGTGCCATCAGAACCGGGACTAGCGGGGGGGCTTACAATGAGCAGTTCTTC. As protein: CAIRTGTSGGAYNEQFF. The chain carries TRBV10-3 and TRBJ2-1; 16 bases agree with TRBD2. Trimming took 6 bases from V and 4 from J; bases not matched to a gene: 6. The V gene's germline CDR1 is ENHRY and CDR2 SYGVKD. CDR3 length equals 17 residues.

A few counts support this clone. J is TRBJ1-6 and V is TRBV19, with 7 bases aligning to TRBD1. This CDR3 has 18 residues. The germline V gene encodes CDR1 LNHDA and CDR2 SQIVND (reference sequence). V was pared by 1 base and J by 1 base, with 7 bases of the junction left unmatched. The CDR3 DNA sequence: TGTGCCAGTAGTATAGCGTCGACAGGGAAGTCCTATAATTCACCCCTCCACTTT. It translates to CASSIASTGKSYNSPLHF.

V gene TRBV4-3 combines with J gene TRBJ2-2; 7 nucleotides match TRBD2. J was trimmed by 6 bases and V by 1 base; bases with no gene match: 8. Germline-derived CDR1 and CDR2 are LGHNA and YSLEER. This CDR3 has 16 residues. The CDR3, as DNA: TGCGCCAGCAGCCAAGGGCCAGCGGGGAATTCCGGGGAGCTGTTTTTT. It codes for CASSQGPAGNSGELFF.

The gene calls are TRBV7-9 and TRBJ1-5; 9 bases agree with TRBD1. The CDR3 totals 16 residues. Trimming cost V 5 bases and J 6 bases; bases outside gene matches: 11. Germline lookup yields CDR1 SEHNR and CDR2 FQNEAQ (reference sequence). The CDR3 is CASSAPGQGVGQPQHF. For the CDR3, the DNA is TGTGCCAGCAGCGCTCCGGGACAGGGCGTCGGTCAGCCCCAGCATTTT. The whole variable domain, filled in from reference TRBV7-9 and TRBJ1-5, reads DTGVSQNPRHKITKRGQNVTFRCDPISEHNRLYWYRQTLGQGPEFLTYFQNEAQLEKSRLLSDRFSAERPKGSFSTLEIQRTEQGDSAMYLCASSAPGQGVGQPQHFGDGTRLSIL.

This chain joins TRBV30 and TRBJ1-2; no clear D gene. The germline V gene encodes CDR1 GTSNPN and CDR2 SVGIG (reference sequence). V dropped 2 bases and J dropped 8 bases, with 15 bases sitting between them. This CDR3 contains 13 residues. The CDR3 sequence: CAWSPSRYRGYTF. In nucleotides, the CDR3 is TGTGCCTGGAGTCCGAGTCGATATCGGGGCTACACCTTC.

V gene TRBV28 combines with J gene TRBJ1-1; tentatively, D is TRBD1 (5 bases). The CDR3 runs 14 residues. V lost 1 base and J lost 4, with 10 bases in between. Germline V gene lookup returns CDR1 MDHEN and CDR2 SYDVKM. The DNA of the CDR3 is TGTGCCAGCAGTTTATCGGGGGGGGGCACTGAAGCTTTCTTT. This encodes CASSLSGGGTEAFF.

The chain recombines TRBV28 with TRBJ1-1; tentatively, D is TRBD1 (6 bases). Germline-derived CDR1 and CDR2 are MDHEN and SYDVKM. The CDR3 loop spans 13 amino acids. The V and J ends lost 6 bases and 7 bases respectively, with 15 bases between them. CDR3 sequence: CASSLTGSGEAFF. The CDR3 nucleotides are TGTGCCAGCAGCTTGACAGGCTCCGGTGAAGCTTTCTTT. Full variable domain (remainder filled in from reference TRBV28 and TRBJ1-1): DVKVTQSSRYLVKRTGEKVFLECVQDMDHENMFWYRQDPGLGLRLIYFSYDVKMKEKGDIPEGYSVSREKKERFSLILESASTNQTSMYLCASSLTGSGEAFFGQGTRLTVV.

This clone was recorded a few times. The J gene is TRBJ2-7, the V gene TRBV30; D unresolved. CDR1 is GTSNPN and CDR2 is SVGIG in the germline V gene (reference sequence). This CDR3 is built from 14 residues. Trimming took 1 base from V and 1 from J, leaving 11 bases between them. The CDR3 sequence is CAWSGGGRSYEQYF. In nucleotides, the CDR3 is TGTGCCTGGAGTGGAGGCGGCCGTTCCTACGAGCAGTACTTC. Drawing the rest from reference TRBV30 and TRBJ2-7, the complete variable domain is SQTIHQWPATLVQPVGSPLSLECTVEGTSNPNLYWYRQAAGRGLQLLFYSVGIGQISSEVPQNLSASRPQDRQFILSSKKLLLSDSGFYLCAWSGGGRSYEQYFGPGTRLTVT.